Below, 10 T cell receptor beta chains from the same sample are listed, as sequenced in a study of blood T cell repertoires in COVID-19. Profiling relied on immunoSEQ multiplex PCR, and the TCRdb table lists in-frame clones only, not all of them. The data hold a few hundred thousand clones, with roughly 90% observed a single time. Sequenced material: peripheral blood. These receptors originate from a woman aged 45-65 years who had recovered from COVID-19.

The J gene is TRBJ1-1, the V gene TRBV4-3, with no clear D. Trimming pared 0 bases from V and 7 bases from J, leaving 9 bases between. Germline-derived CDR1 and CDR2 are LGHNA and YSLEER. The CDR3 is 13 amino acids. The DNA for the CDR3 is TGCGCCAGCAGCCAAGATGCGGAAGATGAAGCTTTCTTT. This codes for CASSQDAEDEAFF.

The chain uses TRBV3-1 (or the pseudogene TRBV3-2) and TRBJ1-2, with 9 bases that match TRBD1. V lost 4 bases to trimming and J lost 4 bases; unmatched junction nucleotides: 7. The CDR3 runs to 15 residues. CDR1 is LGHDT, CDR2 YNNKEL, per germline (reference sequence). The CDR3 DNA reads as TGTGCCAGCAGCCCGGGACAGGGAGGAGTCTATGGCTACACCTTC. This translates into CASSPGQGGVYGYTF.

In this sample, this clone turned up once. The CDR3 DNA reads TGCGCCAGCAGCCTAGGGACCAGGGGGGCAACTAATGAAAAACTGTTTTTT. Its protein is CASSLGTRGATNEKLFF. J is TRBJ1-4 and V is TRBV5-1; 7 bases align to TRBD1. V dropped 4 bases and J dropped 0; count of bases not matched to a gene: 9. The CDR3 is 17 residues long. From germline, CDR1 is SGHRS and CDR2 YFSETQ. The variable domain in full, completed from reference TRBV5-1 and TRBJ1-4, reads KAGVTQTPRYLIKTRGQQVTLSCSPISGHRSVSWYQQTPGQGLQFLFEYFSETQRNKGNFPGRFSGRQFSNSRSEMNVSTLELGDSALYLCASSLGTRGATNEKLFFGSGTQLSVL.

The gene calls are TRBV7-9 and TRBJ2-3, with TRBD2 identical over 7 bases. Germline V gene lookup returns CDR1 SEHNR and CDR2 FQNEAQ (reference sequence). J lost 2 bases, V lost 4 bases, and 6 bases had no gene match. CDR3 length: 15 amino acids. Here the CDR3 DNA reads TGTGCCAGCAGCTCGCCCGGGACTACCACAGATACGCAGTATTTT. Translation gives CASSSPGTTTDTQYF.

The V and J genes are TRBV7-9 and TRBJ1-5; D gene uncertain. In germline, CDR1 is SEHNR, CDR2 FQNEAQ (reference sequence). The V and J ends lost 2 bases and 7 bases respectively, with 9 bases between them. The CDR3 spans 13 residues. The CDR3, as DNA: TGTGCCAGCAGCTTATATTCCGGGCAGCCCCAGCATTTT. It specifies CASSLYSGQPQHF. The full variable domain, in which reference TRBV7-9 and TRBJ1-5 provide the parts outside the CDR3, is DTGVSQNPRHKITKRGQNVTFRCDPISEHNRLYWYRQTLGQGPEFLTYFQNEAQLEKSRLLSDRFSAERPKGSFSTLEIQRTEQGDSAMYLCASSLYSGQPQHFGDGTRLSIL.

The rearrangement joins TRBV11-3 to TRBJ2-2; TRBD1 is a possible D gene (5 bases). V was cut by 1 base and J by 6 bases, with 15 bases left in between. The CDR3 has 16 amino acids. Looked up from germline, CDR1 is SGHNT and CDR2 is YENEEA. The CDR3 here is CASSLAAGKKAGELFF. The CDR3 coding sequence is TGTGCCAGCAGCTTAGCGGCAGGGAAAAAAGCCGGGGAGCTGTTTTTT. Using reference TRBV11-3 and TRBJ2-2 for the parts outside the CDR3, the full variable domain is EAGVVQSPRYKIIEKKQPVAFWCNPISGHNTLYWYLQNLGQGPELLIRYENEEAVDDSQLPKDRFSAERLKGVDSTLKIQPAELGDSAVYLCASSLAAGKKAGELFFGEGSRLTVL.

The chain carries TRBV5-5 and TRBJ1-2; D might be TRBD1 (5 bases). The CDR3 has 16 residues. With 1 base removed from V and 13 bases from J, the gap between germline ends came to 26 bases. The germline CDR1 and CDR2 sequences are SGHKS and YYEKEE (reference sequence). CDR3: CASSLTVPGQGGPTTF. In DNA, the CDR3 is TGTGCCAGCAGCTTGACAGTCCCAGGCCAGGGAGGACCTACCACCTTC.

In regard to this clone: This sample includes further DNA sequences coding for the same CDR3. The rearrangement links TRBV18 to TRBJ1-1, with unresolved D. CDR3 length: 13 residues. Trimming cost V 3 bases and J 1 base, with 6 bases left between them. Germline CDR1 KGHSH, CDR2 LQKENI. In DNA, the CDR3 is TGTGCCAGCTCACCTGGGCAGAACACTGAAGCTTTCTTT. It codes for CASSPGQNTEAFF.

The rearrangement joins TRBV28 to TRBJ2-7, with 7 nucleotides matching TRBD1. With V trimmed by 5 bases and J by 9 bases, 4 bases remained unmatched. The CDR3 covers 11 residues. Germline CDR1 MDHEN, CDR2 SYDVKM. The CDR3 DNA follows: TGTGCCAGCAGTGACCGGACAGGGCAGTACTTC. Translated: CASSDRTGQYF. Supplemented by reference TRBV28 and TRBJ2-7, the full variable domain reads DVKVTQSSRYLVKRTGEKVFLECVQDMDHENMFWYRQDPGLGLRLIYFSYDVKMKEKGDIPEGYSVSREKKERFSLILESASTNQTSMYLCASSDRTGQYFGPGTRLTVT.

The chain combines TRBV7-2 with TRBJ1-2; 8 bases are a match to TRBD1. This CDR3 region has 15 residues. Germline V lookup: CDR1 SGHTA, CDR2 FQGNSA. With 4 bases clipped from V and 3 bases from J, the junction kept 7 bases outside the gene matches. The CDR3 region is CASSSQTGVDYGYTF. The CDR3 DNA is TGTGCCAGCAGCTCACAGACAGGGGTAGACTATGGCTACACCTTC.